These 22 T cell receptor beta chains share one sample of origin, sequenced in a study of control samples from healthy donors and cancer patients. Sequenced by immunoSEQ multiplex PCR; TCRdb stores in-frame clones only, minus some. Of fewer than 200,000 clones in the sample, about 87% were seen once. Specimen: blood. All receptors come from a man aged 30 to 39 in good health.

The gene calls are TRBV12-5 and TRBJ2-3; TRBD1 agrees at 10 bases. This CDR3 is 16 amino acids long. CDR1 is LGHNT, CDR2 FRNRAP, per germline. The V gene end was trimmed by 5 bases and the J gene end by 3 bases; junction bases not matched to a gene: 8. DNA of the CDR3: TGTGCTAGTGGTGTTGGGACAGGGGTGAGAACAGATACGCAGTATTTT. Protein sequence: CASGVGTGVRTDTQYF.

V is TRBV6-2 or TRBV6-3 and J is TRBJ2-1; weak D call: TRBD2 (5 bases). V shed 4 bases and J shed 11 bases, with 12 bases lying between them. CDR1 is MNHEY and CDR2 is SVGEGT in the germline V gene. The CDR3 consists of 12 residues. For the CDR3, the DNA is TGTGCCAGCAGTTGGACTGAAGGCCAGCAGTTCTTC. Amino acids: CASSWTEGQQFF.

The chain combines TRBV28 with TRBJ1-6; 8 positions agree with TRBD1. CDR1 is MDHEN, CDR2 SYDVKM, per germline. V was clipped by 3 bases and J by 7 bases; unmatched bases: 11. The CDR3 covers 17 residues. The CDR3 nucleotides are TGTGCCAGCAGTTTTCCTAGGACCGGGACAGGCAATTCACCCCTCCACTTT. The encoded protein is CASSFPRTGTGNSPLHF.

This clone was seen a handful of times. The J gene is TRBJ1-5, the V gene TRBV21-1; the table's D call of TRBD1 was not tested on the DNA. TRBV21-1 is a known pseudogene. This CDR3 is built from 16 residues. CDR3: CASRKRSTVPNQPQHF. For the CDR3, the DNA is TGTGCCAGCAGAAAAAGGTCAACAGTTCCGAATCAGCCCCAGCATTTT.

The gene calls are TRBV5-1 and TRBJ2-5; tentatively, D is TRBD1 (6 bases). CDR3 length: 16 amino acids. CDR1 SGHRS and CDR2 YFSETQ come from the germline V gene. V shed 6 bases and J shed 4 bases, with 22 bases lying between them. CDR3 region: CASKSAPNREGETQYF. CDR3 DNA: TGCGCCAGCAAGTCCGCCCCGAACAGGGAAGGAGAGACCCAGTACTTC.

V is TRBV6-5 and J is TRBJ1-2, with D perhaps matching TRBD1 (5 bases). This CDR3 spans 14 amino acids. The V gene lost 0 bases and the J gene lost 2 bases, with 7 bases spanning the gap. In germline, CDR1 is MNHEY, CDR2 SVGAGI. The CDR3 protein is CASSYSGQNYGYTF. CDR3 nucleotides: TGTGCCAGCAGTTACTCGGGGCAGAACTATGGCTACACCTTC.

The chain is built from TRBV4-3 and TRBJ2-2, with D uncertain. CDR1 and CDR2 (germline): LGHNA, YSLEER. The CDR3 length is 12 residues. With 1 base removed from V and 5 bases from J, the gap between germline ends came to 2 bases. DNA of the CDR3: TGCGCCAGCAGCCAAGGAACCGGGGAGCTGTTTTTT. Its translation is CASSQGTGELFF.

The V call is TRBV5-4, the J call TRBJ1-3, with 7 bases that match TRBD1. CDR3 length: 14 amino acids. Germline CDR1 is SGHNT and CDR2 is YYREEE (reference sequence). J gave up 8 bases and V 0 bases, and 5 bases lay outside the gene matches. In DNA, the CDR3 is TGTGCCAGCAGCTTGGAGTTGAGGGGGCACACCATATATTTT. Protein product: CASSLELRGHTIYF.

The chain carries TRBV6-5 and TRBJ1-5; D gene unclear. The germline V gene encodes CDR1 MNHEY and CDR2 SVGAGI. The CDR3 covers 12 residues. The V end was cut by 8 bases, the J end by 7 bases, with 12 bases between. The CDR3 spells CASGVGSQPQHF. The DNA for the CDR3 is TGTGCCAGCGGGGTCGGGTCCCAGCCCCAGCATTTT.

The chain is built from TRBV18 and TRBJ2-3; 9 nucleotides agree with TRBD2. This CDR3 comprises 20 residues. After removal of 4 bases from V and 0 bases from J, the junction contained 17 bases not matched to a gene. Germline CDR1 is KGHSH and CDR2 is LQKENI. This chain's CDR3 is CASSHEPASGTSTSTDTQYF. The CDR3 nucleotides are TGTGCCAGCTCACACGAACCGGCTAGCGGGACTAGTACTAGCACAGATACGCAGTATTTT.

This chain uses TRBV7-8 with TRBJ1-5; no definite D call. In germline, CDR1 is SGHVS, CDR2 FQNEAQ. Trimming left V 5 bases short and J 2 bases short, with 10 bases between. The CDR3 loop spans 14 amino acids. For the CDR3, the DNA is TGTGCCAGCAGCCACGATGGTGGCAATCAGCCCCAGCATTTT. Amino acid sequence: CASSHDGGNQPQHF.

The chain links TRBV28 to TRBJ2-7, with D perhaps assigned TRBD1 or TRBD2 (5 bases each). There are 12 residues in the CDR3. The V gene lost 10 bases and the J gene lost 0 bases, with 10 bases spanning the gap. Germline-derived CDR1 and CDR2 are MDHEN and SYDVKM. The CDR3 bases are TGTGCCACGGGACGAAACTCCTACGAGCAGTACTTC. It specifies CATGRNSYEQYF.

This chain joins TRBV11-2 and TRBJ1-2; unclear D gene. From germline, CDR1 is SGHAT and CDR2 FQNNGV. The ends were cut back, 1 base at V and 5 bases at J, with 11 bases in the middle. The CDR3 sequence is 14 residues long. CDR3 sequence (DNA): TGTGCCAGCAGCTTAGGACTCGGGAGTTATGGCTACACCTTC. Translating it yields CASSLGLGSYGYTF.

The CDR3, as DNA: TGCAGCGTTGGAACTTACCAAGAGACCCAGTACTTC. Protein product: CSVGTYQETQYF. The chain couples TRBV29-1 to TRBJ2-5; D unclear. The CDR3 totals 12 residues. Trimming took 4 bases from V and 0 from J, leaving 6 bases between them. Germline values: CDR1 SQVTM, CDR2 ANQGSEA.

The chain recombines TRBV28 with TRBJ2-3; 7 bases are a match to TRBD2. Germline CDR1 is MDHEN and CDR2 is SYDVKM. The CDR3 has 16 amino acids. J lost 5 bases, V lost 3 bases, and 11 bases had no gene match. In nucleotides, the CDR3 is TGTGCCAGCAGTTTGGGAGGGAGGGAGGTTGTAGATACGCAGTATTTT. As protein: CASSLGGREVVDTQYF.

For the CDR3, the DNA is TGTGCCAGCAGCCCCTGGGAGAACACTGAAGCTTTCTTT. Protein product: CASSPWENTEAFF. The gene calls are TRBV16 and TRBJ1-1; D is unclear. The CDR3 runs to 13 residues. Looked up from germline, CDR1 is KGHSY and CDR2 is FQNENV. V was clipped by 4 bases and J by 1 base, with 7 bases between them. Full variable domain (rest looked up from reference TRBV16 and TRBJ1-1): GEEVAQTPKHLVRGEGQKAKLYCAPIKGHSYVFWYQQVLKNEFKFLISFQNENVFDETGMPKERFSAKCLPNSPCSLEIQATKLEDSAVYFCASSPWENTEAFFGQGTRLTVV.

The chain combines TRBV19 with TRBJ2-7; 9 bases line up with TRBD1. Germline V CDR1 and CDR2: LNHDA, SQIVND (reference sequence). CDR3 length: 15 amino acids. Trimming cost V 8 bases and J 2 bases; bases outside gene matches: 10. CDR3 region: CASASAGQGTYEQYF. The CDR3, as DNA: TGTGCCAGTGCATCGGCTGGACAGGGGACCTACGAGCAGTACTTC.

A remark on this clone: Mismatch with germline at one junction end may stem from a read error. The chain joins TRBV27 to TRBJ1-4, with TRBD1 as a possible D gene (5 bases). The CDR3 is 13 residues long. The germline gives CDR1 MNHEY, CDR2 SMNVEV (reference sequence). CDR3 in amino acids: CASRPIFSDSEIF. CDR3 coding DNA: TGTGCCAGCAGACCCATATTTTCCGACAGCGAGATTTTT.

The rearrangement uses TRBV19 and TRBJ2-7; 11 bases match TRBD2. The trim removed 6 bases at V and 0 bases at J, leaving 4 bases unmatched. Germline V gene data show CDR1 as LNHDA and CDR2 as SQIVND (reference sequence). The CDR3 spans 15 residues. CDR3 protein: CASSQLAGVSYEQYF. CDR3 nucleotide sequence: TGTGCCAGTAGCCAACTAGCGGGAGTCTCCTACGAGCAGTACTTC.

The chain combines TRBV5-1 with TRBJ2-2; D is unresolved. Trimming took 7 bases from V and 5 from J, leaving 9 bases between them. The CDR3 contains 12 residues. The germline CDR1 and CDR2 sequences are SGHRS and YFSETQ. The CDR3 loop reads CASGYGTGELFF. CDR3 DNA sequence: TGCGCCAGCGGATACGGAACCGGGGAGCTGTTTTTT.

This chain uses TRBV7-3 with TRBJ2-4, with D maybe TRBD1 (5 bases). Deletions cut 2 bases from V and 0 bases from J, with 8 bases between. CDR3 length: 15 amino acids. In germline, CDR1 is SGHTA, CDR2 FQGTGA. CDR3 sequence (DNA): TGTGCCAGCAGCTTAGGGGCACCAGCCAAAAACATTCAGTACTTC. This encodes CASSLGAPAKNIQYF.

The chain recombines TRBV27 with TRBJ1-6; maybe TRBD1 (5 bases). This CDR3 contains 14 residues. V was shortened by 6 bases and J by 9 bases, with 15 bases between the two germline ends. Germline V gene data show CDR1 as MNHEY and CDR2 as SMNVEV (reference sequence). The CDR3 here is CASSSPGLSSPLHF. In DNA form, the CDR3 reads TGTGCCAGCAGCAGTCCGGGACTCAGTTCACCCCTCCACTTT.